Following are 21 T cell receptor beta chains from one sample sequenced in a study of blood T cells in healthy people across ages. With a J-beta primer mix and a sample-barcoded 5' primer, a second PCR ran roughly 6 to 11 cycles. TCRdb reanalysed the 5' RACE reads using MiXCR and keeps one entry per CDR3 protein. The profile covers some 1.8 million distinct CDR3 sequences, with about 39% appearing a single time and roughly 23% taken by the ten largest. The sample consisted of blood. These receptors originate from a human donor in good health.

This clonotype has more than one count but fewer than ten. The CDR3 sequence is CSVTGASEETQYF. As DNA, the CDR3 is TGCAGCGTTACAGGGGCCTCAGAGGAGACCCAGTACTTC. The rearrangement joins TRBV29-1 to TRBJ2-5, with 7 bases matching TRBD1. The CDR3 covers 13 residues. The V and J ends lost 5 bases and 5 bases, in that order; junction bases with no gene match: 8. Germline values: CDR1 SQVTM, CDR2 ANQGSEA.

The chain joins TRBV4-2 to TRBJ1-2; TRBD1 matches 10 bases. Trimming at V came to 0 bases and at J to 2 bases, leaving 3 bases not matched to a gene. Germline V lookup: CDR1 LGHNA, CDR2 YNFKEQ. The CDR3 runs 16 residues. The CDR3 protein is CASSQDLGQGNYGYTF. The CDR3 region has the DNA TGTGCCAGCAGCCAAGATCTGGGACAGGGGAACTATGGCTACACCTTC.

The gene calls are TRBV28 and TRBJ2-5; D may be TRBD2 (6 bases). Near its end, the DNA agrees better with TRBJ2-7, so the J call may be wrong. CDR3 length equals 16 residues. Germline V gives CDR1 MDHEN, CDR2 SYDVKM. CDR3 DNA: TGTGCCAGCAACCCTGCTGGTAGGAGGGAGGTCGACGAGCAGTACTTC. This sequence encodes CASNPAGRREVDEQYF.

This clonotype was detected only once. V and J are TRBV7-9 and TRBJ1-4; TRBD1 might be the D (5 bases). The CDR3 has 14 amino acids. Germline CDR1 is SEHNR and CDR2 is FQNEAQ (reference sequence). The V and J ends lost 7 bases and 8 bases respectively, with 17 bases between them. This CDR3 is CASIDSGTEEKLFF. The DNA of the CDR3 is TGTGCCAGCATCGACTCAGGGACGGAGGAAAAACTGTTTTTT.

Ten or more counts support this clonotype. The V call is TRBV27, the J call TRBJ2-7; D gene unclear. The germline gives CDR1 MNHEY, CDR2 SMNVEV (reference sequence). Trimming stripped 3 bases from V and 0 bases from J, with 9 bases between. This CDR3 spans 14 amino acids. Here the CDR3 reads CASSFGSSSYEQYF. CDR3 sequence (DNA): TGTGCCAGCAGTTTCGGATCTAGCTCCTACGAGCAGTACTTC.

The gene calls are TRBV12-3 or TRBV12-4 and TRBJ2-7; no clear D gene. The DNA end is a closer match to TRBJ2-4, so the J assignment may be wrong. The CDR3 is 12 residues long. CDR3 in amino acids: CASSPLRDIQYF. Written as DNA, the CDR3 is TGTGCCAGCAGTCCACTCCGGGACATTCAGTACTTC.

This rearrangement joins TRBV9 to TRBJ1-3; 9 nucleotides align to TRBD1. Trimming took 3 bases from V and 9 from J; bases not matched to a gene: 7. Germline CDR1 SGDLS, CDR2 YYNGEE. The CDR3 consists of 14 residues. CDR3 in DNA: TGTGCCAGCAGCGGACAGGGGGATGGGGGCACCATATATTTT. Translating gives CASSGQGDGGTIYF.

CDR3 amino acids: CAIRRVGQETQFF. In DNA form, the CDR3 reads TGTGCCATCAGAAGGGTAGGGCAAGAGACCCAGTTCTTC. The rearrangement joins TRBV10-3 to TRBJ2-1; D gene unclear. Germline V gene sequence: CDR1 ENHRY, CDR2 SYGVKD. V gave up 6 bases and J gave up 13 bases, with 19 bases separating them. The CDR3 is 13 amino acids.

The V and J genes are TRBV20-1 and TRBJ2-5; TRBD1 is a possible D gene (6 bases). The CDR3 is 14 residues long. Germline CDR1 and CDR2: DFQATT and SNEGSKA (reference sequence). The V end lost 3 bases, the J end lost 5 bases, and 16 bases lay between the germline ends. The CDR3 DNA reads TGCAGTGCTAGGGACGCCTCTCAGGGGGAGACCCAGTACTTC. Its protein product is CSARDASQGETQYF.

This clonotype was counted a single time. DNA of the CDR3: TGCGCCAGCACCCTCCGGGACAAGAACTATGGCTACACCTTC. Its translation is CASTLRDKNYGYTF. The gene calls are TRBV5-1 and TRBJ1-2; tentative D call: TRBD1 (6 bases). CDR3 size: 14 residues. V was trimmed by 6 bases and J by 2 bases, leaving 14 bases between them. Germline V lookup: CDR1 SGHRS, CDR2 YFSETQ.

This clonotype was counted at least ten times. The chain employs TRBV6-6 and TRBJ2-1, with TRBD2 identical over 11 bases. Trimming took 0 bases from V and 4 from J; bases not matched to a gene: 5. This CDR3 has 17 residues. Germline V gives CDR1 MNHNY, CDR2 SVGAGI (reference sequence). CDR3 nucleotides: TGTGCCAGCAGTTACTCCCCTAGCGGGGGGATTTACAATGAGCAGTTCTTC. Translation gives CASSYSPSGGIYNEQFF.

This clonotype came up a few times. The V gene is TRBV29-1, the J gene TRBJ2-7; the D gene could be TRBD1 or TRBD2 (6 bases each). Germline V gives CDR1 SQVTM, CDR2 ANQGSEA. This CDR3 contains 15 residues. The V end lost 4 bases, the J end lost 3 bases, and 19 bases lay between the germline ends. CDR3 bases: TGCAGCGTTGTCGGGGGCGCGGGTAATCTCTACGAGCAGTACTTC. Encoded protein: CSVVGGAGNLYEQYF.

Only a few counts were recorded for this clonotype. V usage is TRBV7-8 and J usage is TRBJ1-6; 8 positions match TRBD1. The CDR3 totals 17 residues. CDR1 and CDR2 (germline): SGHVS, FQNEAQ. Trimming cost V 0 bases and J 10 bases; bases outside gene matches: 11. CDR3: CASSLAQGAKIGSPLHF. The CDR3 nucleotides read TGTGCCAGCAGCTTAGCCCAGGGGGCGAAAATTGGCTCACCCCTCCACTTT.

V usage is TRBV10-3 and J usage is TRBJ2-3; 8 positions agree with TRBD2. CDR1 ENHRY and CDR2 SYGVKD come from the germline V gene. The CDR3 runs 16 residues. Germline trimming cut 4 bases from V and 2 bases from J; bases unmatched to any gene: 8. The CDR3 reads CAISVRRAGDTDTQYF. The CDR3 coding sequence is TGTGCCATCAGTGTTCGCCGAGCGGGGGACACAGATACGCAGTATTTT.

V and J are TRBV10-3 and TRBJ1-5; D unclear. The germline V gene has CDR1 ENHRY and CDR2 SYGVKD. The CDR3 spans 13 residues. The germline V and J ends were trimmed by 5 bases and 3 bases, with 8 bases remaining between them. As DNA, the CDR3 is TGTGCCATCAGTTTGGACGTCAATCAGCCCCAGCATTTT. Translating it yields CAISLDVNQPQHF.

The CDR3 sequence is CASSLLRDGQFF. The DNA of the CDR3 is TGTGCCAGCAGTCTCCTCAGGGATGGCCAGTTCTTC. The chain is built from TRBV6-2 or TRBV6-3 and TRBJ2-1; perhaps TRBD1 as D (5 bases). This CDR3 is 12 amino acids long. Trimming removed 5 bases at V and 13 bases at J, with 15 bases between. Germline values: CDR1 MNHEY, CDR2 SVGEGT.

The V gene is TRBV5-1, the J gene TRBJ1-6; D remains ambiguous. CDR1 is SGHRS and CDR2 is YFSETQ in the germline V gene. The length of the CDR3 is 13 residues. With 4 bases removed from V and 9 bases from J, the gap between germline ends came to 11 bases. The CDR3 nucleotides are TGCGCCAGCAGCACCGACGGGATTTCACCCCTCCACTTT. It is translated as CASSTDGISPLHF.

Many counts were recorded for this clonotype. V is TRBV5-1 and J is TRBJ2-7; 8 positions agree with TRBD1. Germline trimming cut 4 bases from V and 7 bases from J; bases unmatched to any gene: 10. The CDR3 sequence is 14 residues long. Germline CDR1 SGHRS, CDR2 YFSETQ. CDR3 protein: CASSLRTGSHEQYF. As DNA, the CDR3 is TGCGCCAGCAGCCTCCGGACAGGGAGTCATGAGCAGTACTTC.

In the case of this clonotype: The conserved phenylalanine or tryptophan normally closing the CDR3 is absent here, so this likely arose from a read error. The chain links TRBV6-5 to TRBJ1-4, with D hard to call. Germline V CDR1 and CDR2: MNHEY, SVGAGI. V was pared by 0 bases and J by 4 bases, with 9 bases between. The CDR3 is 15 amino acids. CDR3 amino acids: CASSYSAQINEKLFL. For the CDR3, the DNA is TGTGCCAGCAGTTACTCGGCGCAGATTAATGAAAAACTGTTTTTG.

The chain recombines TRBV7-2 with TRBJ2-7; no clear D. The CDR3 sequence is 15 residues long. The V gene's germline CDR1 is SGHTA and CDR2 FQGNSA. Trimming pared 0 bases from V and 3 bases from J, leaving 12 bases between. The DNA for the CDR3 is TGTGCCAGCAGCTTAGCTGGGGTGGGTAACTACGAGCAGTACTTC. Protein: CASSLAGVGNYEQYF.

The chain carries TRBV28 and TRBJ2-7; D possibly matches TRBD1 or TRBD2 (5 bases each). The CDR3 has 16 amino acids. V lost 6 bases and J 4 bases, leaving 22 bases between the germline ends. CDR1 is MDHEN, CDR2 SYDVKM, per germline. In DNA, the CDR3 is TGTGCCAGCAGAGACGGGACCGGGGCTCTTACTTACGAGCAGTACTTC. This sequence encodes CASRDGTGALTYEQYF.